These 19 T cell receptor beta chains originate from one sample sequenced in a study of metastatic and nonmetastatic thyroid tumors. MiXCR was used by TCRdb to re-call the PCR reads. The data contain some 20,000 clones, approximately 14% of them singletons. No patient received treatment before thyroid surgery. The sample taken for sequencing was blood. These receptors came from a female donor with papillary thyroid cancer or a benign thyroid nodule (not recorded which). Some clones in this sample may be carry-over from other donors' samples.

This clone was seen at least ten times. A much larger clone lies a single base off, so this may be a read error. The genes are TRBV6-1 and TRBJ1-2, with D tentatively TRBD1 (5 bases). This CDR3 is built from 15 residues. Trimming took 5 bases from V and 4 from J, leaving 17 bases between them. Germline lookup yields CDR1 MNHNS and CDR2 SASEGT. For the CDR3, the DNA is TGTGCCAGCAGTAGAAGCCGTCCCAGGGCCTATGGCTACACCTTC. Translated, it gives CASSRSRPRAYGYTF.

This clone has at least ten counts. The V and J genes are TRBV30 and TRBJ2-3, with D uncertain. Germline CDR1 and CDR2: GTSNPN and SVGIG (reference sequence). The V end lost 4 bases, the J end lost 9 bases, and 11 bases lay between the germline ends. This CDR3 has 11 amino acids. CDR3 coding DNA: TGTGCCTGGATAAGATCGGACACGCAGTATTTT. Its protein product is CAWIRSDTQYF.

Comments on this clone: A much larger clone lies a single base off, so this may be a read error. The J gene is TRBJ2-1, the V gene TRBV29-1; 9 bases agree with TRBD1. The CDR3 has 12 amino acids. Germline V gene lookup returns CDR1 SQVTM and CDR2 ANQGSEA. V trimming: 8 bases; J trimming: 8 bases; junction bases outside the gene matches: 7. Here the CDR3 DNA reads TGCAGCTATAACAGGGGGCGGGATGAGCAGTTCTTC. Amino acids: CSYNRGRDEQFF.

This clone occurred many times. This chain uses TRBV28 with TRBJ2-3, with TRBD2 matching 9 bases. CDR3 size: 16 residues. Looked up from germline, CDR1 is MDHEN and CDR2 is SYDVKM. The junction had 5 bases not matched to a gene; V was cut back by 2 bases and J by 2 bases. The CDR3 nucleotides read TGTGCCAGCAGTTTACCTAGCGGGAAAAACACAGATACGCAGTATTTT. This translates into CASSLPSGKNTDTQYF.

The chain combines TRBV27 with TRBJ2-7, with TRBD2 matching over 10 bases. With 9 bases clipped from V and 5 bases from J, the junction kept 13 bases outside the gene matches. CDR3 size: 15 residues. The V gene's germline CDR1 is MNHEY and CDR2 SMNVEV (reference sequence). CDR3 loop: CASRGGAGGLDEQYF. Written as DNA, the CDR3 is TGTGCCAGTAGGGGGGGAGCGGGAGGGTTGGACGAGCAGTACTTC.

Judged by abundance, this clone is medium-sized. This chain joins TRBV27 and TRBJ1-4, with unresolved D. The length of the CDR3 is 15 residues. V lost 1 base and J 8 bases, leaving 14 bases between the germline ends. Germline CDR1 reads MNHEY; CDR2 reads SMNVEV (reference sequence). CDR3 sequence reads: CASSLFGLADEKLFF. The CDR3 coding sequence is TGTGCCAGCAGTTTATTCGGTCTGGCGGACGAAAAACTGTTTTTT.

This clone was detected many times. The V and J genes are TRBV20-1 and TRBJ2-7, with TRBD2 matching 15 bases. The CDR3 contains 17 residues. Germline loops: CDR1 DFQATT, CDR2 SNEGSKA (reference sequence). V was clipped by 4 bases and J by 2 bases; unmatched bases: 9. CDR3 nucleotide sequence: TGCAGTGCTAAGGGACTAGCGGGAGGCCGACTAACCTACGAGCAGTACTTC. Amino acids: CSAKGLAGGRLTYEQYF.

Points on this clone: This specimen includes other DNA sequences encoding the same CDR3. The chain links TRBV7-2 to TRBJ2-1; TRBD2 aligns across 8 bases. The germline CDR1 and CDR2 sequences are SGHTA and FQGNSA. The CDR3 covers 19 residues. The J segment lost 2 bases and the V segment lost 3 bases, leaving 15 bases of the junction unmatched. The CDR3 bases are TGTGCCAGCAGCTTTCCCGGGACGAGCGGGAGTGTCACCTACAATGAGCAGTTCTTC. As protein: CASSFPGTSGSVTYNEQFF. The full variable domain, with the rest looked up from reference TRBV7-2 and TRBJ2-1, is GAGVSQSPSNKVTEKGKDVELRCDPISGHTALYWYRQSLGQGLEFLIYFQGNSAPDKSGLPSDRFSAERTGGSVSTLTIQRTQQEDSAVYLCASSFPGTSGSVTYNEQFFGPGTRLTVL.

This clone was observed at least ten times. The chain links TRBV7-2 to TRBJ2-1; TRBD1 agrees at 7 bases. Germline values: CDR1 SGHTA, CDR2 FQGNSA. V was clipped by 1 base and J by 2 bases; unmatched bases: 2. This CDR3 has 15 amino acids. This CDR3 reads CASSLETGPYNEQFF. DNA for the CDR3: TGTGCCAGCAGCTTAGAGACAGGGCCCTACAATGAGCAGTTCTTC.

At least ten counts were recorded for this clone. This sample includes further DNA sequences coding for the same CDR3. The V gene is TRBV24-1, the J gene TRBJ2-1, with no clear D. This CDR3 region has 15 residues. Germline V gene sequence: CDR1 KGHDR, CDR2 SFDVKD. The V end lost 4 bases, the J end lost 0 bases, and 9 bases lay between the germline ends. This CDR3 reads CATSDSIDSYNEQFF. CDR3 coding DNA: TGTGCCACCAGTGACTCAATCGACTCCTACAATGAGCAGTTCTTC.

This clone has more than one count but fewer than ten. The V and J genes are TRBV18 and TRBJ1-2; no clear D. Trimming removed 3 bases at V and 3 bases at J, with 8 bases between. Germline loops: CDR1 KGHSH, CDR2 LQKENI. This CDR3 spans 13 amino acids. The CDR3 protein is CASSPQADYGYTF. For the CDR3, the DNA is TGTGCCAGCTCACCCCAGGCGGACTATGGCTACACCTTC. Looking up the rest from reference TRBV18 and TRBJ1-2 gives the full variable domain: NAGVMQNPRHLVRRRGQEARLRCSPMKGHSHVYWYRQLPEEGLKFMVYLQKENIIDESGMPKERFSAEFPKEGPSILRIQQVVRGDSAAYFCASSPQADYGYTFGSGTRLTVV.

V and J are TRBV6-4 and TRBJ1-1; D is perhaps TRBD1 (6 bases). This CDR3 region has 14 residues. V was cut by 4 bases and J by 4 bases, with 13 bases left in between. Germline values: CDR1 MRHNA, CDR2 SNTAGT. The CDR3 spells CASSVSGEGTEAFF. DNA of the CDR3: TGTGCCAGCAGTGTCTCAGGGGAGGGCACTGAAGCTTTCTTT.

This clone was seen ten or more times. The V and J genes are TRBV5-5 and TRBJ1-2; no clear D gene. Trimming removed 4 bases from V and 3 bases from J, with 13 bases in between. Germline V CDR1 and CDR2: SGHKS, YYEKEE (reference sequence). The CDR3 is 14 amino acids. The CDR3 coding sequence is TGTGCCAGCAGCCCGGACTTGGCCCACTATGGCTACACCTTC. It is translated as CASSPDLAHYGYTF.

Only a few counts were recorded for this clone. This may be a read error: a much more frequent sequence differs by one nucleotide. CDR3 sequence: CASSLNLINSWGDTRYF. The DNA for the CDR3 is TGTGCCAGCAGCTTGAATCTGATAAATAGTTGGGGAGATACGCGGTATTTT. V and J are TRBV7-6 and TRBJ2-3; possibly TRBD2 for D (5 bases). Germline lookup yields CDR1 SGHVS and CDR2 FNYEAQ. The CDR3 spans 17 residues.

At least ten counts were recorded for this clone. J is TRBJ1-1 and V is TRBV10-3; maybe TRBD1 (6 bases). The CDR3 loop spans 14 amino acids. Germline V lookup: CDR1 ENHRY, CDR2 SYGVKD. Trimming removed 4 bases at V and 3 bases at J, with 12 bases between. CDR3 nucleotide sequence: TGTGCCATCAGTGGGGTTGAGGGGGACACTGAAGCTTTCTTT. This encodes CAISGVEGDTEAFF.

This clone is classed as medium-sized. The sample contains more than one DNA sequence encoding this CDR3. The V call is TRBV2, the J call TRBJ2-7; D possibly uses TRBD1 or TRBD2 (5 bases each). The germline V and J ends were trimmed by 8 bases and 3 bases, with 11 bases remaining between them. This CDR3 has 12 amino acids. Germline loops: CDR1 SNHLY, CDR2 FYNNEI. CDR3 loop: CASGGEIYEQYF. The CDR3 coding sequence is TGTGCCAGCGGGGGAGAAATCTACGAGCAGTACTTC. The whole variable domain, filled in from reference TRBV2 and TRBJ2-7, reads EPEVTQTPSHQVTQMGQEVILRCVPISNHLYFYWYRQILGQKVEFLVSFYNNEISEKSEIFDDQFSVERPDGSNFTLKIRSTKLEDSAMYFCASGGEIYEQYFGPGTRLTVT.

This clone came up a few times. The chain is built from TRBV6-5 and TRBJ2-7, with 14 bases that match TRBD2. V dropped 2 bases and J dropped 2; count of bases not matched to a gene: 5. Germline V lookup: CDR1 MNHEY, CDR2 SVGAGI. The CDR3 runs 17 residues. The CDR3 sequence is CASSYGGLAGAAYEQYF. CDR3 coding DNA: TGTGCCAGCAGTTACGGGGGACTAGCGGGGGCAGCCTACGAGCAGTACTTC.

This clone was counted ten times or more. The chain is built from TRBV20-1 and TRBJ2-7; TRBD1 is a possible D gene (5 bases). CDR3 size: 13 residues. The germline V gene encodes CDR1 DFQATT and CDR2 SNEGSKA (reference sequence). Trimming left V 1 base short and J 0 bases short, with 7 bases between. Here the CDR3 DNA reads TGCAGTGCTAGAGTACAGGACTCCTACGAGCAGTACTTC. Translated, it gives CSARVQDSYEQYF.

About this clone: One end of the junction is discordant with germline, which a read error may explain. Additional DNA sequences in this sample encode the identical CDR3. V gene TRBV28 combines with J gene TRBJ1-2; no firm D call. This CDR3 is built from 11 residues. Germline V gene lookup returns CDR1 MDHEN and CDR2 SYDVKM. The chain's CDR3 is CASSWSQRYTF. The CDR3 DNA sequence: TGTGCCAGTAGTTGGAGCCAACGCTACACATTC.